This T cell receptor (beta chain) was identified during a study of blood T cell repertoires in COVID-19. Background on the study: The United States, Italy and Spain supplied acute and convalescent COVID-19 samples.

Authors' methods: Researchers report that nucleated cell counts were estimated from reference gene primer amplification. Some clones are missing from TCRdb's copy, which holds only in-frame ones; the method was immunoSEQ multiplex PCR. The V and J calls and clone size were taken over from that table, and D and trimming were inferred from the DNA. This table has a few hundred thousand clones, roughly 84% appearing once. Sequenced material: peripheral blood. The clonotype was recovered from a woman between 40 and 55 years old who had recovered from COVID-19.

The CDR3 loop is CASSEQTGGAYEQYF. CDR3 bases: TGTGCCAGCAGTGAACAAACGGGGGGGGCCTACGAGCAGTACTTC. V usage is TRBV6-1 and J usage is TRBJ2-7; 8 bases match TRBD2. This CDR3 is 15 amino acids long. V was clipped by 2 bases and J by 2 bases; unmatched bases: 5. From germline, CDR1 is MNHNS and CDR2 SASEGT.